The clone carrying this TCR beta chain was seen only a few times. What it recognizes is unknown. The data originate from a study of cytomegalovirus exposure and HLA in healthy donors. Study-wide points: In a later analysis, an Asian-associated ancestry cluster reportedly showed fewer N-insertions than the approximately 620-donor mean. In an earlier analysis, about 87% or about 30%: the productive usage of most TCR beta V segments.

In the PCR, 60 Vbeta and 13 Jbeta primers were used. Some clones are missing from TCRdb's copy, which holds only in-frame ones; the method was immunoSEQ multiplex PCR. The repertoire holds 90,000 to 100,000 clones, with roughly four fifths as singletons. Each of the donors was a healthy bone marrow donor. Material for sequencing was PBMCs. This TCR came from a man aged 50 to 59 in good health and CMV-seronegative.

CDR3: CASSQDPPPGIGADTQYF. For the CDR3, the DNA is TGCGCCAGCAGCCAAGATCCTCCCCCAGGTATAGGGGCGGATACGCAGTATTTT. The chain combines TRBV4-1 with TRBJ2-3; a weak D match, TRBD1 (5 bases). Germline V lookup: CDR1 MGHRA, CDR2 YSYEKL. The CDR3 spans 18 residues. Deletions cut 0 bases from V and 6 bases from J, with 22 bases between.